This T cell receptor beta chain is from a study of CD8+ T cells in alopecia areata. Study-wide findings and caveats: Higher clonality and more expanded CD8+ clones appeared in lesional than normal scalp. As there was one nonresponder, how baseline CD8+ expansion relates to response remains uncertain.

The treatment: oral pan-JAK inhibitor, 5-10 mg twice daily. Sequencing templates came from extracted RNA that was reverse transcribed into cDNA. Clones were read by immunoSEQ multiplex PCR, and TCRdb kept only the in-frame ones, dropping some. The sample has 190,000 or so clones, roughly 53% seen once. Germline CDR1 is SGHRS and CDR2 is YFSETQ. The CDR3 totals 15 residues. Losses at the gene ends were 4 bases for V and 0 bases for J; bases not matched to a gene: 5. A word on this clone: Its antigen remains unidentified.

The sample was CD8+ T cells sorted from blood, taken at week 24, from a patient treated with tofacitinib. The J gene is TRBJ2-5, the V gene TRBV5-1; 8 bases are shared with TRBD1. The source of this sequence is a human donor with alopecia areata. The DNA of the CDR3 is TGCGCCAGCAGCCCCGAGGACAGGGACCAAGAGACCCAGTACTTC. It yields the protein CASSPEDRDQETQYF.